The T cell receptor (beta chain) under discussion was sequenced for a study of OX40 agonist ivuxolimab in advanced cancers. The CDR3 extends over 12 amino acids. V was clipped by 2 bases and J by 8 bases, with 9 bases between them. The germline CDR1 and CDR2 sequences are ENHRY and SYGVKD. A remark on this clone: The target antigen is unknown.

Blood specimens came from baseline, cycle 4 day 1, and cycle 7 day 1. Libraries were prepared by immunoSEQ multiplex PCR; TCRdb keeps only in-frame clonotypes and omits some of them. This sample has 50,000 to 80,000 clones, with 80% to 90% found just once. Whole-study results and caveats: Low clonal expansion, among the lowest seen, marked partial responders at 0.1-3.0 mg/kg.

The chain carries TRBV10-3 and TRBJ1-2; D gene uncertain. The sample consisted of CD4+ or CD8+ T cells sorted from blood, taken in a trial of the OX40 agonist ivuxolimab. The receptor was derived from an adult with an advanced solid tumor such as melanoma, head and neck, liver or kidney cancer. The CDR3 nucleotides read TGTGCCATCAGTGAGACTAGTGAGGGCTACACCTTC. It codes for CAISETSEGYTF.